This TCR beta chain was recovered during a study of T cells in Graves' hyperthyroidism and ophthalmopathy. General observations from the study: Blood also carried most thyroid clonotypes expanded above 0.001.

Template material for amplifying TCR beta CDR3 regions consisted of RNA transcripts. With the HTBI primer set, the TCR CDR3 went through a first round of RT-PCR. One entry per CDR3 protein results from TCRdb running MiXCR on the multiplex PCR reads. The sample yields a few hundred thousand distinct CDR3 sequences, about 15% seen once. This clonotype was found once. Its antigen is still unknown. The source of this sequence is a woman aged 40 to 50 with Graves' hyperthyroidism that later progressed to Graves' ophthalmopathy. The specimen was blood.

In nucleotides, the CDR3 is TGCAGTGCTGAAGGATTCAGGGGCGGTGGCTACACCTTC. It encodes CSAEGFRGGGYTF. The gene calls are TRBV20-1 and TRBJ1-2; possible D gene TRBD1, 6 bases. Between the trimmed V and J ends, which lost 5 bases and 7 bases, there was a span of 17 bases. The germline CDR1 and CDR2 sequences are DFQATT and SNEGSKA (reference sequence). The CDR3 consists of 13 residues.